The sequence of this T cell receptor beta chain was determined in a study of blood T cell repertoires in COVID-19. Sequenced by immunoSEQ multiplex PCR; TCRdb stores in-frame clones only, minus some. Altogether approximately 210,000 clones are present, about 90% being singletons, with the ten largest covering approximately 1.2%. The origin of this receptor is a man between 25 and 39 years old with acute or convalescent COVID-19. What was sequenced was peripheral blood.

In DNA form, the CDR3 reads TGCGCCAGCAGTGAGTTTGGGCTCAATCAGCCCCAGCATTTT. Its translation: CASSEFGLNQPQHF. The chain has TRBV10-2 and TRBJ1-5; D ambiguous. This CDR3 region has 14 residues. V was shortened by 1 base and J by 3 bases, with 7 bases between the two germline ends. The V gene's germline CDR1 is WSHSY and CDR2 SAAADI.